Below are 17 T cell receptor beta chains sequenced from a single sample in a study of shared T cell receptors in the human thymus. Clones were read by immunoSEQ multiplex PCR, and TCRdb kept only the in-frame ones, dropping some. This sample has some 640,000 clones, with 70% to 90% found just once. The sample was also reused in another study, on human thymus T cells.

The sequenced material came from thymocytes. The receptors stem from a boy under two years old with a congenital heart defect.

This rearrangement joins TRBV4-1 to TRBJ1-4; 7 bases map to TRBD1. The length of the CDR3 is 15 residues. Germline V gene data show CDR1 as MGHRA and CDR2 as YSYEKL. V shed 1 base, J shed 5 bases, and the junction held 4 bases outside the gene matches. The CDR3 DNA is TGCGCCAGCAGCCAAGGGCAGGGGGAGAATGAAAAACTGTTTTTT. It yields the protein CASSQGQGENEKLFF.

J is TRBJ2-2 and V is TRBV29-1, with D possibly being TRBD1 (5 bases). CDR1 is SQVTM, CDR2 ANQGSEA, per germline. Trimming cost V 3 bases and J 5 bases, with 7 bases left between them. The CDR3 spans 12 residues. The CDR3 DNA reads TGCAGCGTTGAGGGGCTAACCGGGGAGCTGTTTTTT. Encoded protein: CSVEGLTGELFF.

With respect to this clone: An end of the junction differs from the germline gene, which may be a read error. The same CDR3 can be traced to other DNA sequences in this sample. The chain combines TRBV19 with TRBJ1-6; D gene ambiguous. Per the germline V gene, CDR1 is LNHDA and CDR2 is SQIVND (reference sequence). The CDR3 runs to 14 residues. The CDR3 is CATGESSYNSPLHF. CDR3 in DNA: TGTGCCACCGGGGAGAGCTCCTATAATTCCCCCCTCCACTTT.

The chain links TRBV27 to TRBJ1-3; D call uncertain. The V gene's germline CDR1 is MNHEY and CDR2 SMNVEV (reference sequence). CDR3 size: 14 residues. V dropped 4 bases and J dropped 0 bases, with 7 bases sitting between them. The CDR3 here is CASSSSLSGNTIYF. Here the CDR3 DNA reads TGTGCCAGCAGTTCCTCTCTCTCTGGAAACACCATATATTTT.

J is TRBJ2-2 and V is TRBV29-1; D unresolved. V lost 5 bases, J lost 0 bases, and 7 bases lay in between. This CDR3 spans 13 amino acids. CDR1 is SQVTM, CDR2 ANQGSEA, per germline. DNA of the CDR3: TGCAGCGTTCCTCGCGCGAACACCGGGGAGCTGTTTTTT. Protein product: CSVPRANTGELFF.

This clone has only a few counts. CDR3 loop: CASSQLPTKTEQYF. The CDR3 DNA is TGTGCCAGCAGTCAATTGCCGACTAAAACTGAGCAGTACTTC. The rearrangement uses TRBV27 and TRBJ2-7; TRBD2 might be the D (5 bases). Trimming removed 5 bases from V and 7 bases from J, with 18 bases in between. Germline assignment: CDR1 MNHEY and CDR2 SMNVEV (reference sequence). The CDR3 runs 14 residues.

This rearrangement joins TRBV6-5 to TRBJ1-4; TRBD1 matches at 9 bases. V trimming: 4 bases; J trimming: 2 bases; junction bases outside the gene matches: 2. The CDR3 consists of 15 residues. Germline values: CDR1 MNHEY, CDR2 SVGAGI. CDR3 residues: CASSLQGATNEKLFF. CDR3 coding DNA: TGTGCCAGCAGTTTACAGGGGGCGACTAATGAAAAACTGTTTTTT.

This chain joins TRBV18 and TRBJ1-5, with 10 bases lining up with TRBD1. CDR3 length: 15 amino acids. CDR1 is KGHSH, CDR2 LQKENI, per germline. The junction had 5 bases not matched to a gene; V was cut back by 3 bases and J by 6 bases. In DNA, the CDR3 is TGTGCCAGCTCACCGGGACAGGGGATCGGTCAGCCCCAGCATTTT. Translated, it gives CASSPGQGIGQPQHF.

The chain carries TRBV12-5 and TRBJ1-2; 10 bases align to TRBD1. With V trimmed by 6 bases and J by 6 bases, 10 bases remained unmatched. The CDR3 contains 15 residues. From germline, CDR1 is LGHNT and CDR2 FRNRAP. The CDR3 loop reads CASGRDRGRVDGYTF. CDR3 in DNA: TGTGCTAGTGGCAGGGACAGGGGAAGGGTTGATGGCTACACCTTC.

This clone showed up just once. The chain employs TRBV5-6 and TRBJ2-5, with D hard to call. Germline CDR1 reads SGHDT; CDR2 reads YYEEEE. The CDR3 has 13 amino acids. V gave up 4 bases and J gave up 3 bases, with 10 bases separating them. This chain's CDR3 is CASSLTFEETQYF. The CDR3 DNA sequence: TGTGCCAGCAGCCTCACATTCGAAGAGACCCAGTACTTC.

The rearrangement uses TRBV14 and TRBJ2-7; 12 nucleotides match TRBD2. V was clipped by 3 bases and J by 4 bases; unmatched bases: 4. Germline V gives CDR1 SGHDN, CDR2 FVKESK. The CDR3 has 15 residues. The chain's CDR3 is CASSHSGTSGYEQYF. In nucleotides, the CDR3 is TGTGCCAGCAGCCACTCCGGGACTAGCGGGTACGAGCAGTACTTC.

The chain has TRBV6-1 and TRBJ1-5, with a weak D call TRBD1 (6 bases). The germline V and J ends were trimmed by 2 bases and 7 bases, with 12 bases remaining between them. This CDR3 comprises 14 residues. The germline V gene has CDR1 MNHNS and CDR2 SASEGT. The CDR3 reads CASSETGQGQPQHF. DNA of the CDR3: TGTGCCAGCAGTGAAACAGGGCAGGGACAGCCCCAGCATTTT.

This chain uses TRBV28 with TRBJ1-4; TRBD1 agrees at 7 bases. The germline V gene has CDR1 MDHEN and CDR2 SYDVKM. The ends lost 5 bases at V and 5 bases at J; junction bases unmatched: 14. This CDR3 spans 17 amino acids. CDR3 nucleotide sequence: TGTGCCAGCAGTCCCCACTCAATCCGACAGGGAAATGAAAAACTGTTTTTT. Protein sequence: CASSPHSIRQGNEKLFF. The full variable domain, its missing parts supplied by reference TRBV28 and TRBJ1-4, is DVKVTQSSRYLVKRTGEKVFLECVQDMDHENMFWYRQDPGLGLRLIYFSYDVKMKEKGDIPEGYSVSREKKERFSLILESASTNQTSMYLCASSPHSIRQGNEKLFFGSGTQLSVL.

The chain uses TRBV2 and TRBJ1-3; a weak D match, TRBD1 (6 bases). CDR1 is SNHLY, CDR2 FYNNEI, per germline. Trimming left V 7 bases short and J 0 bases short, with 13 bases between. The CDR3 is 15 amino acids. The CDR3 DNA reads TGTGCCAGCACCGCCCAGGGACACTCTGGAAACACCATATATTTT. This codes for CASTAQGHSGNTIYF. The full variable domain, completed using reference TRBV2 and TRBJ1-3, is EPEVTQTPSHQVTQMGQEVILRCVPISNHLYFYWYRQILGQKVEFLVSFYNNEISEKSEIFDDQFSVERPDGSNFTLKIRSTKLEDSAMYFCASTAQGHSGNTIYFGEGSWLTVV.

The CDR3 here is CASSTGQGVANEKLFF. The CDR3 nucleotides read TGTGCCAGTAGTACCGGACAGGGGGTTGCTAATGAAAAACTGTTTTTT. The chain is built from TRBV19 and TRBJ1-4; 10 nucleotides align to TRBD1. CDR1 is LNHDA and CDR2 is SQIVND in the germline V gene (reference sequence). The CDR3 totals 16 residues. V lost 4 bases and J lost 3; bases outside the gene matches: 5.

In DNA form, the CDR3 reads TGTGCCAGCAAGTGGAGGTCGAATTCACCCCTCCACTTT. It encodes CASKWRSNSPLHF. This chain uses TRBV25-1 with TRBJ1-6; no definite D call. CDR1 and CDR2 (germline): MGHDK, SYGVNS. The CDR3 spans 13 residues. Trimming left V 7 bases short and J 7 bases short, with 11 bases between. The whole variable domain, remainder taken from reference TRBV25-1 and TRBJ1-6, is EADIYQTPRYLVIGTGKKITLECSQTMGHDKMYWYQQDPGMELHLIHYSYGVNSTEKGDLSSESTVSRIRTEHFPLTLESARPSHTSQYLCASKWRSNSPLHFGNGTRLTVT.

The V gene is TRBV6-6, the J gene TRBJ1-1; D is undetermined. Germline loops: CDR1 MNHNY, CDR2 SVGAGI (reference sequence). Between the trimmed V and J ends, which lost 6 bases and 7 bases, there was a span of 21 bases. The CDR3 consists of 15 residues. The CDR3 sequence is CASSPGVGPPFEAFF. The CDR3 DNA is TGTGCCAGCAGCCCGGGAGTAGGGCCACCCTTTGAAGCTTTCTTT.